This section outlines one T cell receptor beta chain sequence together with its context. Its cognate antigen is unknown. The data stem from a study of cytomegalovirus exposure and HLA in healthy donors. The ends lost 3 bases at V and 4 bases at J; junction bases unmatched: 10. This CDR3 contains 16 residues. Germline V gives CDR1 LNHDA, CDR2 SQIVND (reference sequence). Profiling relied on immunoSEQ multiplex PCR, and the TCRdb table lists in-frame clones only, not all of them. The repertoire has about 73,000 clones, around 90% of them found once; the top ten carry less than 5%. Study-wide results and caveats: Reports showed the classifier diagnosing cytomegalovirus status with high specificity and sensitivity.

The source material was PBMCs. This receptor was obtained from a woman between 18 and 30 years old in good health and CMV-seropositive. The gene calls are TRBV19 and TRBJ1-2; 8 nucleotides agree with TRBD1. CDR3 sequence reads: CASSMSRGRISYGYTF. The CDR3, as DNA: TGTGCCAGTAGTATGTCCAGGGGGCGCATAAGCTATGGCTACACCTTC.